These T cell receptor beta chains were read from a single sample in a study of control samples from healthy donors and cancer patients. Sequenced by immunoSEQ multiplex PCR; TCRdb stores in-frame clones only, minus some. The data hold over 100,000 clones, with roughly 90% observed a single time. The specimen sequenced was blood. The receptors derive from a man aged 40-49 years in good health. Both conserved end residues are part of each CDR3. Fields, in order: V gene, clone size, D gene, J gene, CDR3 protein, CDR3 DNA. D genes are given only for firm matches. The listing skips clone size in some rows; elsewhere it reads once, few, many or a size class.

>TRBV6-5|few|NA|TRBJ2-2
CASSGTGELFF
TGTGCCAGCAGCGGCACCGGGGAGCTGTTTTTT
>TRBV27|NA|TRBD1|TRBJ1-2
CASSSQGAGYGYTF
TGTGCCAGCAGTAGTCAGGGGGCAGGCTATGGCTACACCTTC
>TRBV2|NA|NA|TRBJ2-3
CASSFQGSDTQYF
TGTGCCAGCAGTTTTCAGGGGTCAGATACGCAGTATTTT
>TRBV7-3|NA|NA|TRBJ2-1
CASSPSYSYNEQFF
TGTGCCAGCAGCCCGTCGTACTCCTACAATGAGCAGTTCTTC
>TRBV5-4|NA|NA|TRBJ2-4
CASSSGTAKNIQYF
TGTGCCAGCAGCTCCGGGACAGCCAAAAACATTCAGTACTTC
>TRBV6-5|NA|TRBD1|TRBJ1-5
CASSRTGADQPQHF
TGTGCCAGCAGCCGGACAGGGGCCGATCAGCCCCAGCATTTT
>TRBV12-3/TRBV12-4|NA|NA|TRBJ1-2
CASGRDGYTF
TGTGCCAGCGGAAGGGATGGCTACACCTTC
>TRBV28|NA|TRBD1|TRBJ2-3
CASSLVGRGFADTQYF
TGTGCCAGCAGTTTAGTCGGCAGGGGGTTTGCAGATACGCAGTATTTT
>TRBV12-3/TRBV12-4|NA|NA|TRBJ2-3
CAARSTDTQYF
TGTGCCGCGAGGAGCACAGATACGCAGTATTTT
>TRBV5-1|NA|TRBD1|TRBJ1-2
CASSPDRGAYGYTF
TGCGCCAGCAGCCCAGACAGGGGGGCCTATGGCTACACCTTC
>TRBV15|NA|NA|TRBJ2-3
CATSRDRGNTDTQYF
TGTGCCACCAGCAGAGATAGAGGGAACACAGATACGCAGTATTTT
>TRBV30|NA|NA|TRBJ1-2
CASTSRASPSYGYTF
TGTGCCTCCACGTCGCGGGCCAGCCCCAGCTATGGCTACACCTTC
>TRBV9|NA|NA|TRBJ2-2
CASSVDRPNTGELFF
TGTGCCAGCAGCGTAGACAGGCCCAACACCGGGGAGCTGTTTTTT
>TRBV18|once|NA|TRBJ2-5
CASSTLDRSETQYF
TGTGCCAGCTCAACCCTTGATCGGTCAGAGACCCAGTACTTC
>TRBV28|NA|NA|TRBJ2-2
CASIPGFTGELFF
TGTGCCAGCATCCCGGGGTTTACCGGGGAGCTGTTTTTT
>TRBV7-9|NA|NA|TRBJ1-2
CASSLQGNGYTF
TGTGCCAGCAGCCTCCAGGGGAATGGCTACACCTTC
>TRBV9|NA|TRBD2|TRBJ2-5
CASSGSSGGRETQYF
TGTGCCAGCAGCGGGTCTAGCGGGGGTAGGGAGACCCAGTACTTC
>TRBV11-3|NA|TRBD2|TRBJ2-3
CASSRGLAGGTDTQYF
TGTGCCAGCAGCCGTGGACTAGCGGGGGGCACAGATACGCAGTATTTT
>TRBV18|once|NA|TRBJ1-6
CASSPPTGYNSPLHF
TGTGCCAGCTCACCACCTACAGGGTATAATTCACCCCTCCACTTT
>TRBV7-9|NA|NA|TRBJ1-2
CAWGRDNYGYTF
TGTGCATGGGGCAGGGACAACTATGGCTACACCTTC
>TRBV19|NA|TRBD1|TRBJ1-1
CASRNRGATEAFF
TGTGCCAGTAGAAACAGGGGTGCCACTGAAGCTTTCTTT
>TRBV3-1/TRBV3-2|NA|NA|TRBJ2-7
CASSQEAQAYEQYF
TGTGCCAGCAGCCAAGAGGCGCAGGCGTACGAGCAGTACTTC
>TRBV5-1|NA|TRBD1|TRBJ1-6
CASRSLGTGASPLHF
TGCGCCAGCAGATCCCTTGGGACAGGCGCTTCACCCCTCCACTTT
>TRBV6-5|NA|TRBD1|TRBJ2-7
CASTSRQGASYEQYF
TGTGCCAGCACCTCGCGACAGGGGGCCTCCTACGAGCAGTACTTC
>TRBV4-1|NA|NA|TRBJ1-5
CASSQDLGGVPQHF
TGCGCCAGCAGCCAAGATCTCGGTGGGGTACCCCAGCATTTT
>TRBV14|NA|NA|TRBJ1-3
CASRDELDSGNTIYF
TGTGCCAGCAGAGACGAACTCGACTCTGGAAACACCATATATTTT
>TRBV5-4|once|TRBD1|TRBJ2-7
CASSLEGTGVGEQYF
TGTGCCAGCAGCTTGGAGGGGACAGGGGTGGGGGAGCAGTACTTC
>TRBV27|NA|NA|TRBJ2-2
CASSLFNGDPSGELFF
TGTGCCAGCAGTCTATTCAACGGGGATCCGAGCGGGGAGCTGTTTTTT
>TRBV19|NA|NA|TRBJ1-4
CASSPTGGGRNEKLFF
TGTGCCAGTAGCCCTACTGGGGGGGGTCGGAATGAAAAACTGTTTTTT
>TRBV11-3|NA|NA|TRBJ2-2
CASSSKGVDTGELFF
TGTGCCAGCAGCTCGAAGGGTGTAGACACCGGGGAGCTGTTTTTT
>TRBV7-9|NA|TRBD1|TRBJ1-3
CASSEGTGTGNTIYF
TGTGCCAGCAGCGAGGGGACAGGGACTGGAAACACCATATATTTT
>TRBV6-5|NA|NA|TRBJ2-2
CASREQTNTGELFF
TGTGCCAGCAGAGAGCAGACGAACACCGGGGAGCTGTTTTTT
>TRBV5-4|few|NA|TRBJ2-7
CASSLDSVSSYEQYF
TGTGCCAGCAGCTTGGACTCAGTTAGCTCCTACGAGCAGTACTTC
>TRBV19|NA|NA|TRBJ2-5
CASSIQAGNQETQYF
TGTGCCAGTAGTATCCAAGCCGGGAACCAAGAGACCCAGTACTTC
>TRBV27|NA|NA|TRBJ1-6
CASSLYGLRAPSPLHF
TGTGCCAGCAGTTTATACGGGTTACGCGCTCCTTCACCCCTCCACTTT
>TRBV6-5|NA|NA|TRBJ2-3
CASRDPTDTQYF
TGTGCCAGCCGGGACCCCACAGATACGCAGTATTTT
>TRBV3-1/TRBV3-2|NA|TRBD1|TRBJ2-7
CAVRGTGSYEQYF
TGTGCCGTTCGAGGGACAGGGTCCTACGAGCAGTACTTC
>TRBV4-2|NA|TRBD1|TRBJ1-1
CASSLGTGGRNTEAFF
TGTGCCAGCAGCCTGGGGACAGGGGGAAGGAACACTGAAGCTTTCTTT
>TRBV18|once|TRBD1|TRBJ1-6
CASSPKTGGGNSPLHF
TGTGCCAGCTCACCGAAGACAGGGGGCGGGAATTCACCCCTCCACTTT
>TRBV5-1|NA|TRBD2|TRBJ2-7
CASSLGAGGIYEQYF
TGCGCCAGCAGCTTGGGAGCGGGGGGGATTTACGAGCAGTACTTC
>TRBV19|NA|NA|TRBJ1-6
CASRPGRVGNSPLHF
TGTGCCAGTAGACCTGGCCGGGTGGGAAATTCACCCCTCCACTTT
>TRBV5-1|NA|TRBD1|TRBJ2-7
CASSPHRDSPYEQYF
TGCGCCAGCAGCCCGCACCGGGACAGTCCCTACGAGCAGTACTTC
>TRBV29-1|NA|NA|TRBJ2-2
CSVESRFGELFF
TGCAGCGTTGAATCGCGGTTTGGGGAGCTGTTTTTT
>TRBV4-1|NA|TRBD1|TRBJ1-4
CASSQVPGQGLGNEKLFF
TGCGCCAGCAGCCAAGTCCCGGGACAGGGTTTGGGTAATGAAAAACTGTTTTTT
>TRBV5-1|NA|NA|TRBJ2-6
CASTLQGSGANVLTF
TGCGCCAGCACCCTTCAGGGCTCTGGGGCCAACGTCCTGACTTTC
>TRBV3-1/TRBV3-2|NA|NA|TRBJ1-2
CASSQVGQTGYTF
TGTGCCAGCAGCCAGGTCGGACAGACGGGCTACACCTTC
>TRBV30|NA|NA|TRBJ1-4
CAWSRGSTNEKLFF
TGTGCCTGGAGTAGGGGTTCAACTAATGAAAAACTGTTTTTT
>TRBV19|NA|TRBD1|TRBJ1-1
CASSYPTGAGGTEAFF
TGTGCCAGTAGCTACCCCACAGGGGCCGGGGGCACTGAAGCTTTCTTT
>TRBV27|NA|NA|TRBJ2-7
CASSLSVGSTYEQYF
TGTGCCAGCAGTTTATCTGTCGGATCAACCTACGAGCAGTACTTC
>TRBV6-5|NA|NA|TRBJ1-5
CASSQSRGRNQPQHF
TGTGCCAGCAGTCAAAGTCGGGGCAGGAATCAGCCCCAGCATTTT
>TRBV29-1|once|NA|TRBJ1-2
CSVEGWGPNGYTF
TGCAGCGTTGAGGGATGGGGGCCGAATGGCTACACCTTC
>TRBV7-8|NA|NA|TRBJ1-6
CASSLVGGNSPLHF
TGTGCCAGCAGCTTAGTTGGAGGGAATTCACCCCTCCACTTT
>TRBV6-6|NA|NA|TRBJ2-2
CASSDTLPTGELFF
TGTGCCAGCTCCGACACCCTTCCCACCGGGGAGCTGTTTTTT
>TRBV29-1|NA|NA|TRBJ1-1
CSIQKAVNTEAFF
TGCAGCATCCAAAAAGCGGTGAACACTGAAGCTTTCTTT
>TRBV6-6|NA|TRBD1|TRBJ1-2
CASSRRQGNYGYTF
TGTGCCAGCAGTCGAAGACAGGGGAACTATGGCTACACCTTC
>TRBV6-5|NA|TRBD1|TRBJ1-1
CASSYSFGQVEAFF
TGTGCCAGCAGTTACTCTTTCGGACAGGTTGAAGCTTTCTTT
>TRBV19|NA|TRBD2|TRBJ2-1
CASSYGLADDEQFF
TGTGCCAGTAGTTACGGACTAGCGGATGATGAGCAGTTCTTC
>TRBV28|NA|NA|TRBJ1-3
CASSFPGLGNTIYF
TGTGCCAGCAGTTTCCCAGGGCTCGGAAACACCATATATTTT
>TRBV30|NA|TRBD2|TRBJ2-7
CAWSLVAGGPYEQYF
TGTGCCTGGAGTTTGGTAGCGGGGGGACCCTACGAGCAGTACTTC